One and the same sample provided the 20 T cell receptor beta chains below, sequenced in a study of lymphopenia after photon versus proton radiotherapy. Assay used: immunoSEQ multiplex PCR; TCRdb lists only in-frame clones, some missing. The data contain 25,000 to 35,000 clones, approximately 95% of them singletons. Source: peripheral blood, taken from a patient treated with photon-based radiotherapy. These receptors all stem from a woman aged 50 to 60 with cholangiocarcinoma.

The chain couples TRBV7-6 to TRBJ1-4, with TRBD1 identical over 7 bases. The CDR3 consists of 13 residues. V trimming: 5 bases; J trimming: 8 bases; junction bases outside the gene matches: 5. CDR1 is SGHVS and CDR2 is FNYEAQ in the germline V gene. CDR3 sequence: CASSLDRREKLFF. In nucleotides, the CDR3 is TGTGCCAGCAGCCTGGACAGGCGGGAAAAACTGTTTTTT.

CDR3 DNA sequence: TGTGCCAGCAGCTTAGTTTCGAGCGGGGGGTCCGAGCAGTACTTC. It codes for CASSLVSSGGSEQYF. The chain links TRBV7-2 to TRBJ2-7; 9 positions agree with TRBD2. Losses at the gene ends were 1 base for V and 6 bases for J; bases not matched to a gene: 7. The CDR3 contains 15 residues. The germline V gene has CDR1 SGHTA and CDR2 FQGNSA.

This sequence joins TRBV7-9 and TRBJ1-4, with D hard to call. CDR3 length equals 14 residues. Trimming took 3 bases from V and 4 from J, leaving 9 bases between them. CDR1 and CDR2 from the germline V gene are SEHNR and FQNEAQ (reference sequence). The CDR3 sequence: CASSFGLSNEKLFF. Here the CDR3 DNA reads TGTGCCAGCAGCTTCGGACTAAGTAATGAAAAACTGTTTTTT. Full variable domain (rest looked up from reference TRBV7-9 and TRBJ1-4): DTGVSQNPRHKITKRGQNVTFRCDPISEHNRLYWYRQTLGQGPEFLTYFQNEAQLEKSRLLSDRFSAERPKGSFSTLEIQRTEQGDSAMYLCASSFGLSNEKLFFGSGTQLSVL.

The gene calls are TRBV10-3 and TRBJ1-2; TRBD1 matches at 7 bases. Germline V gives CDR1 ENHRY, CDR2 SYGVKD. The CDR3 consists of 13 residues. V shed 4 bases, J shed 5 bases, and the junction held 4 bases outside the gene matches. The CDR3 sequence: CAISAPRGYGYTF. CDR3 sequence (DNA): TGTGCCATCAGTGCTCCCAGGGGGTATGGCTACACCTTC.

This clone is a singleton in its sample. J is TRBJ2-7 and V is TRBV4-3, with D perhaps given as TRBD1 or TRBD2 (5 bases each). The CDR3 is made up of 15 amino acids. V was clipped by 0 bases and J by 2 bases, with 11 bases between them. The germline CDR1 and CDR2 sequences are LGHNA and YSLEER. CDR3 amino acids: CASSQDRGYPYEQYF. CDR3 DNA sequence: TGCGCCAGCAGCCAAGATCGGGGCTACCCCTACGAGCAGTACTTC.

The rearrangement joins TRBV4-3 to TRBJ1-1; the D gene is possibly TRBD1 (5 bases). Trimming took off 0 bases at V and 4 bases at J, with 18 bases between the two ends. The CDR3 is 17 residues long. Germline CDR1 and CDR2: LGHNA and YSLEER. DNA for the CDR3: TGCGCCAGCAGCCAAGATTGGCAGGGACCCTGGGGCACTGAAGCTTTCTTT. Translated: CASSQDWQGPWGTEAFF.

This chain joins TRBV9 and TRBJ1-4; D is undetermined. V gave up 0 bases and J gave up 7 bases, with 10 bases separating them. The CDR3 spans 14 residues. Germline loops: CDR1 SGDLS, CDR2 YYNGEE. The CDR3 nucleotides read TGTGCCAGCAGCGTAGGAGTTGGTGGTGAAAAACTGTTTTTT. Translated, it gives CASSVGVGGEKLFF.

The chain employs TRBV7-2 and TRBJ2-5, with a weak D call TRBD2 (6 bases). Germline V gives CDR1 SGHTA, CDR2 FQGNSA. V shed 6 bases and J shed 1 base, with 12 bases lying between them. The CDR3 loop spans 14 amino acids. CDR3 residues: CASSPAGSQETQYF. For the CDR3, the DNA is TGTGCCAGCAGTCCTGCGGGGAGCCAAGAGACCCAGTACTTC.

CDR3 amino acids: CASSPGGGNQPQHF. The CDR3 bases are TGTGCCAGCTCACCAGGGGGGGGCAATCAGCCCCAGCATTTT. The chain uses TRBV18 and TRBJ1-5, with D perhaps TRBD1 (5 bases). Germline CDR1 is KGHSH and CDR2 is LQKENI. V was cut by 2 bases and J by 2 bases, with 7 bases left in between. The CDR3 consists of 14 residues.

V is TRBV4-1 and J is TRBJ1-3; a possible D gene is TRBD1 (6 bases). Trimming removed 0 bases at V and 4 bases at J, with 16 bases between. This CDR3 is built from 17 residues. Germline assignment: CDR1 MGHRA and CDR2 YSYEKL. The CDR3 DNA reads as TGCGCCAGCAGCCAAGATCCCCCAGGGGCGTCAGGAAACACCATATATTTT. It encodes CASSQDPPGASGNTIYF.

The chain links TRBV27 to TRBJ1-2, with D perhaps matching TRBD1 (6 bases). The CDR3 has 15 amino acids. Looked up from germline, CDR1 is MNHEY and CDR2 is SMNVEV (reference sequence). Trimming removed 6 bases from V and 4 bases from J, with 18 bases in between. The CDR3 protein is CASSDARTAIYGYTF. CDR3 in DNA: TGTGCCAGCAGCGACGCCCGGACAGCTATCTATGGCTACACCTTC.

This chain joins TRBV5-1 and TRBJ1-2; TRBD1 might be the D (6 bases). The CDR3 length is 13 residues. The V end was cut by 0 bases, the J end by 13 bases, with 16 bases between. CDR1 is SGHRS and CDR2 is YFSETQ in the germline V gene. CDR3 amino acids: CASSLDDPGDGTF. CDR3 in DNA: TGCGCCAGCAGCTTGGATGACCCAGGGGATGGCACCTTC.

This clone was seen more than once but under ten times. V and J are TRBV9 and TRBJ1-3; TRBD1 is a possible D gene (5 bases). Germline V gene data show CDR1 as SGDLS and CDR2 as YYNGEE. The V and J ends lost 4 bases and 2 bases respectively, with 22 bases between them. The CDR3 is 18 amino acids. CDR3 nucleotide sequence: TGTGCCAGCAGCCCACCCGCCTCATTTGGAGGGGCTGGAAACACCATATATTTT. Its translation is CASSPPASFGGAGNTIYF.

This chain uses TRBV19 with TRBJ2-2; D is ambiguous. Germline CDR1 reads LNHDA; CDR2 reads SQIVND (reference sequence). V lost 2 bases and J lost 6, with 10 bases in between. The CDR3 has 14 amino acids. CDR3 in amino acids: CASSIWGKAGELFF. CDR3 in DNA: TGTGCCAGTAGTATATGGGGAAAGGCCGGGGAGCTGTTTTTT.

This chain joins TRBV27 and TRBJ2-1, with unresolved D. The V end was cut by 5 bases, the J end by 11 bases, with 16 bases between. CDR3 length: 13 residues. Germline CDR1 is MNHEY and CDR2 is SMNVEV (reference sequence). CDR3 in amino acids: CASSTTGPPKQFF. In DNA, the CDR3 is TGTGCCAGCAGTACTACCGGCCCCCCGAAGCAGTTCTTC.

This sequence joins TRBV7-8 and TRBJ1-5; D is uncertain. CDR3 length: 16 residues. V lost 2 bases, J lost 2 bases, and 13 bases lay in between. Germline V gives CDR1 SGHVS, CDR2 FQNEAQ. The CDR3 region is CASSLLADGGNQPQHF. The CDR3 DNA follows: TGTGCCAGCAGCTTACTGGCGGACGGAGGCAATCAGCCCCAGCATTTT.

The chain employs TRBV19 and TRBJ1-4; 7 bases fit TRBD1. The V segment lost 5 bases and the J segment 8 bases; nucleotides outside the gene matches: 11. Germline-derived CDR1 and CDR2 are LNHDA and SQIVND (reference sequence). The CDR3 length is 15 residues. Here the CDR3 reads CASSSHRGSREKLFF. The CDR3 DNA reads TGTGCCAGTAGTTCCCACAGGGGATCGAGGGAAAAACTGTTTTTT.

V is TRBV19 and J is TRBJ1-6; D is unclear. Deletions cut 6 bases from V and 2 bases from J, with 11 bases between. Germline V CDR1 and CDR2: LNHDA, SQIVND (reference sequence). The CDR3 runs 15 residues. The CDR3 DNA is TGTGCCAGTAGGAGAGGAGAGACCTATAATTCACCCCTCCACTTT. It translates to CASRRGETYNSPLHF.

The rearrangement uses TRBV5-4 and TRBJ2-3, with D possibly TRBD2 on 7 matching bases. The CDR3 is 16 amino acids. Trimming removed 0 bases from V and 2 bases from J, with 13 bases in between. CDR1 is SGHNT and CDR2 is YYREEE in the germline V gene (reference sequence). The CDR3 nucleotides are TGTGCCAGCAGCTTGGCTAGTCGGGGGGCCACAGATACGCAGTATTTT. Amino acids: CASSLASRGATDTQYF.

This chain connects TRBV5-5 to TRBJ1-2; the D gene is possibly TRBD1 (6 bases). The CDR3 covers 12 residues. Trimming took off 0 bases at V and 12 bases at J, with 12 bases between the two ends. Germline assignment: CDR1 SGHKS and CDR2 YYEKEE (reference sequence). CDR3 bases: TGTGCCAGCAGCTTGGGGCAGGGGTACAACACCTTC. It yields the protein CASSLGQGYNTF.